This T cell receptor (beta chain) was obtained from a study of identical twins. V was shortened by 0 bases and J by 4 bases, with 18 bases between the two germline ends. Per germline, CDR1 MGHRA and CDR2 YSYEKL. The CDR3 has 17 amino acids. This clonotype was seen a single time. TCRdb reprocessed the 5' RACE reads with MiXCR, giving one entry per CDR3 protein. The sample holds about 900,000 distinct CDR3 sequences, 10% to 15% seen once. The data also belong to a second study, concerning yellow fever vaccine responses in identical twins. From that report: Twins showed a vaccine T cell response that reportedly seemed partly convergent, partly personalized.

Sequencing input: PBMCs. The chain employs TRBV4-1 and TRBJ2-5, with D uncertain. The sequence was obtained from a young woman in good health. CDR3 loop: CASSQDRPRHGPETQYF. The CDR3 nucleotides read TGCGCCAGCAGCCAAGACCGACCTAGACATGGCCCAGAGACCCAGTACTTC.